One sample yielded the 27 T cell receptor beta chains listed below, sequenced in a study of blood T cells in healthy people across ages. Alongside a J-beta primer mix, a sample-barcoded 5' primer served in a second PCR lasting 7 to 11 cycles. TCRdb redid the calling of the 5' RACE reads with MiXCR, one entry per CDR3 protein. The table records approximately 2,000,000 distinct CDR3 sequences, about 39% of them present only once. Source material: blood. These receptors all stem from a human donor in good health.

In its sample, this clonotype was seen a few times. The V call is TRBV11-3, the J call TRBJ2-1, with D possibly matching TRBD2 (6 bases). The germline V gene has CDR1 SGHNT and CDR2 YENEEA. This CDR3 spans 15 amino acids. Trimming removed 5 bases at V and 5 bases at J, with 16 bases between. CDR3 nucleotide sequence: TGTGCCAGCAGCCGCTCCAGGGACTCTAACAATGAGCAGTTCTTC. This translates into CASSRSRDSNNEQFF.

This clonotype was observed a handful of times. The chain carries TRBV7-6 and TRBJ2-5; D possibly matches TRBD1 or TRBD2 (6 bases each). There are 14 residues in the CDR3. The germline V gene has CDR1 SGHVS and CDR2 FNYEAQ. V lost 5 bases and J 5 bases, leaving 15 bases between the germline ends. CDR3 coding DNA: TGTGCCAGCAGCGAATTACCGGGGGCGGAGACCCAGTACTTC. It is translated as CASSELPGAETQYF.

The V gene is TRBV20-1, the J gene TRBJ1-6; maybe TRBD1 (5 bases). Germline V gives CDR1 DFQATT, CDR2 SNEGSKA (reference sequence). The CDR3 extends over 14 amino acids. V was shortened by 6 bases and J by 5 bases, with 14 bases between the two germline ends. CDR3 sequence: CSARAEDNNSPLHF. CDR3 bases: TGCAGTGCGAGGGCTGAGGACAATAATTCACCCCTCCACTTT.

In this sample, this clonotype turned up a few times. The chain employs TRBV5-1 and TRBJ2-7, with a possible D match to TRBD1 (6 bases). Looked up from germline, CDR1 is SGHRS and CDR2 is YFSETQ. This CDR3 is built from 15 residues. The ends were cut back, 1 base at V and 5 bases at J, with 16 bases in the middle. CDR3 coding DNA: TGCGCCAGCAGCTTGATCGGAATAAAGGGGGACGAGCAGTACTTC. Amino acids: CASSLIGIKGDEQYF.

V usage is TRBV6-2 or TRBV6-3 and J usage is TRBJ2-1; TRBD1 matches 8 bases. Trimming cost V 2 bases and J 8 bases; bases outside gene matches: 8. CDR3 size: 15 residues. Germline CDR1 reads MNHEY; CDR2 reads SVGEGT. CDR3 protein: CASSYRTGLFYEQFF. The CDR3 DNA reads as TGTGCCAGCAGTTACCGGACAGGGTTGTTCTATGAGCAGTTCTTC.

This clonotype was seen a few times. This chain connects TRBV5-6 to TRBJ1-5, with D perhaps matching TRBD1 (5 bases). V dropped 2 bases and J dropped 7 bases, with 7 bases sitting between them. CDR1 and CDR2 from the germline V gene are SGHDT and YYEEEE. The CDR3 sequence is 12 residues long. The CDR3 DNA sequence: TGTGCCAGCAGCTTTACAGGACAGCCCCAGCATTTT. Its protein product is CASSFTGQPQHF. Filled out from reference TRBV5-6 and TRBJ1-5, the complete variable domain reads DAGVTQSPTHLIKTRGQQVTLRCSPKSGHDTVSWYQQALGQGPQFIFQYYEEEERQRGNFPDRFSGHQFPNYSSELNVNALLLGDSALYLCASSFTGQPQHFGDGTRLSIL.

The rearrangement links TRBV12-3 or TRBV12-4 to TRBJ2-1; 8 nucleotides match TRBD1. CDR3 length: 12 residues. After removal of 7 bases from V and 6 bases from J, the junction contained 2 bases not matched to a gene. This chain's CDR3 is CASNDRGNEQFF. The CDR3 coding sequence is TGTGCCAGCAACGACAGGGGCAATGAGCAGTTCTTC.

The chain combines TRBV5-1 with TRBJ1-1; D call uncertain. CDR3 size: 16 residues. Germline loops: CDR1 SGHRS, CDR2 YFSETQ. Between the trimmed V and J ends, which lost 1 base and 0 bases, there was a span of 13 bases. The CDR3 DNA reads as TGCGCCAGCAGCTTGAGGCAGTCCTCTTTGAACACTGAAGCTTTCTTT. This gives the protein CASSLRQSSLNTEAFF.

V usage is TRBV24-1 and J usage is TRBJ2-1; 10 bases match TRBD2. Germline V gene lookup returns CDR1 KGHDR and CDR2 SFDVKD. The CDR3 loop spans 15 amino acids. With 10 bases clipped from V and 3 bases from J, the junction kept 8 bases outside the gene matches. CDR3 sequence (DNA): TGTGCCACTAAGGGAGCGGGGGGGAACTACAATGAGCAGTTCTTC. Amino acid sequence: CATKGAGGNYNEQFF.

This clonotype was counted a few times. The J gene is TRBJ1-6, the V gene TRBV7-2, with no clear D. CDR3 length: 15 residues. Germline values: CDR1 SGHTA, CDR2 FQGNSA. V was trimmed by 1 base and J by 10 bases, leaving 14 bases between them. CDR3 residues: CASSLEGQSYSPLHF. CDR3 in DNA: TGTGCCAGCAGCTTAGAAGGGCAATCCTACTCACCCCTCCACTTT.

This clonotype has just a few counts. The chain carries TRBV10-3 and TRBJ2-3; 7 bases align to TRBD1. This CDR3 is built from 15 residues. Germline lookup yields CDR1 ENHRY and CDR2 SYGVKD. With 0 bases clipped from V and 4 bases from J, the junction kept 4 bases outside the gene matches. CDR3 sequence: CAISESLGGSDTQYF. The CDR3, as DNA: TGTGCCATCAGTGAGTCGTTAGGGGGCTCAGATACGCAGTATTTT.

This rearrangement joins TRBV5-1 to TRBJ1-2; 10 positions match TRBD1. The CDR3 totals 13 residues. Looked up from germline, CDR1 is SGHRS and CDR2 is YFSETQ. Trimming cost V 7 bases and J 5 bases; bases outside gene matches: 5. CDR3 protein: CASGGTGVYGYTF. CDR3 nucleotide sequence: TGCGCCAGCGGCGGGACAGGGGTATATGGCTACACCTTC.

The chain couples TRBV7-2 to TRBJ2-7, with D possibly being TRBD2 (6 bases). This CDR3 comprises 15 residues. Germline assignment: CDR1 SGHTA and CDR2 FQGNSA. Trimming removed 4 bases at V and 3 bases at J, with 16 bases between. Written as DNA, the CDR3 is TGTGCCAGCAGCTCCTACTCGGGGGTCCTCTACGAGCAGTACTTC. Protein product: CASSSYSGVLYEQYF.

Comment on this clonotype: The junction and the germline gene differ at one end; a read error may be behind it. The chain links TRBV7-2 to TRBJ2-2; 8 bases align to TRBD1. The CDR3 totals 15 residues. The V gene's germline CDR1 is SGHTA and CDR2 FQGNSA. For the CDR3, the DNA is TGTGCCAGCAGCGGCGGACAGGGTAGAACCGGAGAGCTGTTTTTT. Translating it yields CASSGGQGRTGELFF.

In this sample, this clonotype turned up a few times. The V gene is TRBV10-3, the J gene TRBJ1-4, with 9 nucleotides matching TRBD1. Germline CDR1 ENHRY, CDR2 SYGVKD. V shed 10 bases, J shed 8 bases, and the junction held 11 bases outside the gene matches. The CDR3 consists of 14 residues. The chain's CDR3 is CATQAGQGYEKLFF. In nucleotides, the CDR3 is TGTGCCACGCAGGCGGGACAGGGTTACGAAAAACTGTTTTTT.

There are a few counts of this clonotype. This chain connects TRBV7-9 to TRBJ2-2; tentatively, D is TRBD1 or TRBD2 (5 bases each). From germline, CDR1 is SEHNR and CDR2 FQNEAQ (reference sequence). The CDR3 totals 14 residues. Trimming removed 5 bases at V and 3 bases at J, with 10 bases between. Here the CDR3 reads CASSPGTHTGELFF. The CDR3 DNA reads TGTGCCAGCAGCCCCGGGACGCACACCGGGGAGCTGTTTTTT.

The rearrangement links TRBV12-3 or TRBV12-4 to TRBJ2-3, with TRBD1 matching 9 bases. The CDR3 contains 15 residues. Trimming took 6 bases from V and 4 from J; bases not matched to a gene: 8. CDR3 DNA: TGTGCCAGCAGATCCCGGGACAGGGAGCCAGATACGCAGTATTTT. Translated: CASRSRDREPDTQYF.

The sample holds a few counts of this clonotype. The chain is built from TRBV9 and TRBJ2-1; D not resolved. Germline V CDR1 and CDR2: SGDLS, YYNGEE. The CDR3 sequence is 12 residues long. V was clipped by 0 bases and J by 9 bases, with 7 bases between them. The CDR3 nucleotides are TGTGCCAGCAGCGTAGGAGGCACTGAGCAGTTCTTC. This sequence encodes CASSVGGTEQFF.

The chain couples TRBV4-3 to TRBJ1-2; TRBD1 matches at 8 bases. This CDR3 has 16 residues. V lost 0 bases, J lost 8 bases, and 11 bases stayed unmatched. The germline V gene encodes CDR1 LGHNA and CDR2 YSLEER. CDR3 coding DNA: TGCGCCAGCAGCCAAGATTTGAGCGCGACAGGGGTAGGCTACACCTTC. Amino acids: CASSQDLSATGVGYTF.

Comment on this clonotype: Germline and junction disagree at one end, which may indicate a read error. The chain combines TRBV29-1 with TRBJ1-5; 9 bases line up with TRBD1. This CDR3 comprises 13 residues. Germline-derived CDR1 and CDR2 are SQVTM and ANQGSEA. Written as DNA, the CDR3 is TGCAACGTTGGACAGGGGAGCAATCAGCCCCAGCATTTT. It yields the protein CNVGQGSNQPQHF.

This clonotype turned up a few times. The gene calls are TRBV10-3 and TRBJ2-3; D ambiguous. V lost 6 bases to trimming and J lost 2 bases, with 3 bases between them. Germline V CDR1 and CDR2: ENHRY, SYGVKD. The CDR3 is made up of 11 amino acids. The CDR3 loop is CAIRHTDTQYF. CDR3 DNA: TGTGCCATCAGACACACAGATACGCAGTATTTT.

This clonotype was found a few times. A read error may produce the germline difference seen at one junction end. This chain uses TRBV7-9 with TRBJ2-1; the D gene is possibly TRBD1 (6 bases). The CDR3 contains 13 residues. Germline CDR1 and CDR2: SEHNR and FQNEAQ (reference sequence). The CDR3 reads CASSRTENNEQFF. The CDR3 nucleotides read TGTGCAAGCAGCCGGACAGAGAACAATGAGCAGTTCTTC.

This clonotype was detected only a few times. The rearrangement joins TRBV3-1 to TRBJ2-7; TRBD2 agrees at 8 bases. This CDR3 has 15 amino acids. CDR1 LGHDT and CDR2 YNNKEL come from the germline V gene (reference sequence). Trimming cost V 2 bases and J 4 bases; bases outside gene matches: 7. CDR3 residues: CASSQTTSGSYEQYF. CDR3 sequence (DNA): TGTGCCAGCAGCCAAACAACTAGCGGTTCATACGAGCAGTACTTC.

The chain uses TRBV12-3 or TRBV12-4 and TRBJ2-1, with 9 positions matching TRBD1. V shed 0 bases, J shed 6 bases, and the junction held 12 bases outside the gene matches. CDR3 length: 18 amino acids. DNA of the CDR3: TGTGCCAGCAGTTTAGCCCCCCCCGGGACAGGGAAAGCCAATGAGCAGTTCTTC. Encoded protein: CASSLAPPGTGKANEQFF.

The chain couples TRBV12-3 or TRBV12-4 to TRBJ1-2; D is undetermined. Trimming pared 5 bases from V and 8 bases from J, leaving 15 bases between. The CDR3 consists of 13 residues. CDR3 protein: CASSREVSTGYTF. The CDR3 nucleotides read TGTGCCAGCAGTCGTGAGGTTTCTACGGGCTACACCTTC.

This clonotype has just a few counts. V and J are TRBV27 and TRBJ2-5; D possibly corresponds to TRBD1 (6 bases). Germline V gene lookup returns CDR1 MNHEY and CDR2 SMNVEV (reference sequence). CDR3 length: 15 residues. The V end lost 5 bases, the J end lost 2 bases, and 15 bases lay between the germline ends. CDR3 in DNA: TGTGCCAGCAGTCCCCGGACAGCGATTCAAGAGACCCAGTACTTC. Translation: CASSPRTAIQETQYF.

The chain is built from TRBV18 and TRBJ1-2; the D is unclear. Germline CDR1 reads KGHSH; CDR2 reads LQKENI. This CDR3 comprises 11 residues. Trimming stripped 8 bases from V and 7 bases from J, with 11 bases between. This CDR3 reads CASRPTTGYTF. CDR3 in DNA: TGTGCCAGCCGCCCCACGACTGGCTACACCTTC. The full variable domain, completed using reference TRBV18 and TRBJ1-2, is NAGVMQNPRHLVRRRGQEARLRCSPMKGHSHVYWYRQLPEEGLKFMVYLQKENIIDESGMPKERFSAEFPKEGPSILRIQQVVRGDSAAYFCASRPTTGYTFGSGTRLTVV.